This TCR beta chain was sequenced during a study of blood T cell repertoires in COVID-19. Per the original data handling: Amplification of reference gene primers was used by the study to estimate nucleated cell counts. This table comes from immunoSEQ multiplex PCR, and its TCRdb copy is limited to in-frame clones, with some not included. V and J calls and clone size come straight from that table; D and trimming were deduced from the DNA. The sample holds approximately 66,000 clones, over 85% seen once. The ends lost 5 bases at V and 8 bases at J; junction bases unmatched: 10. CDR1 is KGHDR and CDR2 is SFDVKD in the germline V gene. This CDR3 contains 16 residues.

The receptor's source is a man aged 60 to 69 with acute or convalescent COVID-19. The chain carries TRBV24-1 and TRBJ1-4; 10 bases match TRBD1. The material sequenced was peripheral blood. Here the CDR3 reads CATSGVGQGESEKLFF. CDR3 sequence (DNA): TGTGCCACCAGTGGGGTCGGACAGGGGGAATCAGAAAAACTGTTTTTT.